This record covers a single T cell receptor beta chain. The record originates from a study of blood T cell repertoires in COVID-19. How the authors handled the data: Estimated nucleated cell counts came from reference gene primer amplification. Method: immunoSEQ multiplex PCR; TCRdb's copy keeps in-frame clones and lacks some. D and trimming come from the DNA, and the V and J calls and clone size come from that table. This table holds 200,000 to 300,000 clones, 80% to 90% found once. The V gene lost 3 bases and the J gene lost 2 bases, with 7 bases spanning the gap. The CDR3 is made up of 13 amino acids.

V and J are TRBV12-3 or TRBV12-4 and TRBJ2-5; D unclear. Sequenced sample: peripheral blood. This receptor was taken from a woman in her 40s who had recovered from COVID-19. The DNA of the CDR3 is TGTGCCAGCAGTTTGGGCGTACAAGAGACCCAGTACTTC. This translates into CASSLGVQETQYF.